The 6 T cell receptor beta chains below come from one sample, sequenced in a study of blood T cell repertoires in COVID-19. TCRdb's table, derived via immunoSEQ multiplex PCR, lists solely in-frame clones and lacks some. There are about 200,000 clones in the sample; roughly 79% occur only once, and approximately 16% lies in the top ten. Input material: PBMCs or T cells enriched from blood (not recorded which). The receptors derive from a man in his forties who had recovered from COVID-19.

In nucleotides, the CDR3 is TGTGCCAGCAGCACGGGACTAGCGCCAGATACGCAGTATTTT. This sequence encodes CASSTGLAPDTQYF. The chain combines TRBV7-2 with TRBJ2-3; 10 nucleotides agree with TRBD2. This CDR3 is built from 14 residues. The V segment lost 5 bases and the J segment 4 bases; nucleotides outside the gene matches: 3. Per the germline V gene, CDR1 is SGHTA and CDR2 is FQGNSA. The variable domain in full, completed from reference TRBV7-2 and TRBJ2-3, reads GAGVSQSPSNKVTEKGKDVELRCDPISGHTALYWYRQSLGQGLEFLIYFQGNSAPDKSGLPSDRFSAERTGGSVSTLTIQRTQQEDSAVYLCASSTGLAPDTQYFGPGTRLTVL.

This chain links TRBV30 with TRBJ2-7; TRBD2 agrees at 8 bases. Germline trimming cut 7 bases from V and 3 bases from J; bases unmatched to any gene: 11. The CDR3 has 14 residues. Germline CDR1 is GTSNPN and CDR2 is SVGIG (reference sequence). CDR3 sequence reads: CASTPPGGYYEQYF. The CDR3 DNA is TGTGCCTCTACCCCTCCGGGGGGGTACTACGAGCAGTACTTC.

Here the CDR3 reads CASSLGPEAGELFF. CDR3 nucleotides: TGCGCCAGCAGCTTAGGCCCCGAGGCGGGGGAGCTGTTTTTT. The chain joins TRBV5-1 to TRBJ2-2; D remains unclear. The germline CDR1 and CDR2 sequences are SGHRS and YFSETQ. Trimming left V 2 bases short and J 8 bases short, with 13 bases between. There are 14 residues in the CDR3.

The chain carries TRBV3-1 (or the pseudogene TRBV3-2) and TRBJ1-5; 7 bases match TRBD1. The CDR3 loop spans 14 amino acids. Germline CDR1 reads LGHDT; CDR2 reads YNNKEL (reference sequence). The V segment lost 4 bases and the J segment 4 bases; nucleotides outside the gene matches: 4. CDR3 sequence (DNA): TGTGCCAGCAGCCCGGGACAGCGAAATCAGCCCCAGCATTTT. Translating gives CASSPGQRNQPQHF.

This rearrangement joins TRBV19 to TRBJ2-2; D is perhaps TRBD2 (5 bases). CDR3 size: 15 residues. CDR1 is LNHDA, CDR2 SQIVND, per germline (reference sequence). The V gene lost 6 bases and the J gene lost 0 bases, with 11 bases spanning the gap. CDR3 in amino acids: CASRGADTNTGELFF. In DNA, the CDR3 is TGTGCCAGTAGGGGAGCGGATACGAACACCGGGGAGCTGTTTTTT.

The genes are TRBV27 and TRBJ2-7; TRBD1 matches 8 bases. This CDR3 comprises 14 residues. Trimming at V came to 3 bases and at J to 6 bases, leaving 7 bases not matched to a gene. Germline V gene lookup returns CDR1 MNHEY and CDR2 SMNVEV (reference sequence). The CDR3 nucleotides read TGTGCCAGCAGTTTGGGGACAGGCTATGGCGAGCAGTACTTC. This gives the protein CASSLGTGYGEQYF.